These 30 T cell receptor beta chains originate from one sample sequenced in a study of long-term antiretroviral therapy in people with HIV. Assay version v3.0 of immunoSEQ was used, and it was run at survey level. The table came from immunoSEQ multiplex PCR; TCRdb's copy has only in-frame clones and leaves some out. Of around 37,000 clones in the sample, around 85% were seen once. The source was unsorted PBMCs, collected about 3.5 years after starting antiretroviral therapy. The receptors stem from a man aged 18 to 30 with HIV.

The V call is TRBV5-4, the J call TRBJ2-1; 8 nucleotides agree with TRBD1. Trimming took 5 bases from V and 0 from J; bases not matched to a gene: 4. The germline gives CDR1 SGHNT, CDR2 YYREEE (reference sequence). The CDR3 is 15 amino acids. The CDR3 region has the DNA TGTGCCAGCAGAAAAACAGGGGGCTCCTACAATGAGCAGTTCTTC. Translating it yields CASRKTGGSYNEQFF.

This clone appeared a single time. V is TRBV6-6 and J is TRBJ2-1; TRBD1 or TRBD2 may be the D gene (5 bases each). The length of the CDR3 is 14 residues. CDR1 is MNHNY, CDR2 SVGAGI, per germline (reference sequence). Trimming pared 5 bases from V and 6 bases from J, leaving 14 bases between. The CDR3 here is CASSRGLGTNEQFF. The CDR3 nucleotides are TGTGCCAGCAGTCGGGGCTTAGGAACCAATGAGCAGTTCTTC.

This clone was observed a single time. This chain joins TRBV2 and TRBJ2-7; no reliable D call. In germline, CDR1 is SNHLY, CDR2 FYNNEI. V lost 6 bases and J 3 bases, leaving 18 bases between the germline ends. The CDR3 is 15 amino acids. The CDR3 loop reads CASRVTRVSGYEQYF. The DNA of the CDR3 is TGTGCCAGCAGGGTGACGCGAGTAAGTGGCTACGAGCAGTACTTC.

The V gene is TRBV12-5, the J gene TRBJ1-1, with TRBD1 matching over 9 bases. V was clipped by 0 bases and J by 4 bases; unmatched bases: 9. CDR1 is LGHNT and CDR2 is FRNRAP in the germline V gene. CDR3 size: 17 residues. The CDR3 DNA follows: TGTGCTAGTGGTTTGGTACAGCGGACAGGGGTTGGCACTGAAGCTTTCTTT. Translating it yields CASGLVQRTGVGTEAFF. The full variable domain, in which reference TRBV12-5 and TRBJ1-1 provide the parts outside the CDR3, is DARVTQTPRHKVTEMGQEVTMRCQPILGHNTVFWYRQTMMQGLELLAYFRNRAPLDDSGMPKDRFSAEMPDATLATLKIQPSEPRDSAVYFCASGLVQRTGVGTEAFFGQGTRLTVV.

This rearrangement joins TRBV9 to TRBJ1-1, with a tentative D call TRBD1 (5 bases). The V gene lost 0 bases and the J gene lost 9 bases, with 12 bases spanning the gap. CDR3 length: 13 residues. Germline values: CDR1 SGDLS, CDR2 YYNGEE. In DNA, the CDR3 is TGTGCCAGCAGCGTAGCGCCAGGGAGTAAAGCTTTCTTT. Its protein is CASSVAPGSKAFF.

This clone was found a few times. The chain recombines TRBV9 with TRBJ1-2; 9 positions agree with TRBD1. Per germline, CDR1 SGDLS and CDR2 YYNGEE. V trimming: 3 bases; J trimming: 4 bases; junction bases outside the gene matches: 16. This CDR3 is 18 amino acids long. This CDR3 reads CASSGFDYTGGLGYGYTF. CDR3 in DNA: TGTGCCAGCAGCGGATTCGACTACACAGGGGGCTTAGGCTATGGCTACACCTTC.

This clone has only a few counts. The V and J genes are TRBV6-5 and TRBJ1-4; no clear D gene. Germline-derived CDR1 and CDR2 are MNHEY and SVGAGI. The CDR3 is made up of 15 amino acids. Trimming took off 0 bases at V and 6 bases at J, with 11 bases between the two ends. The CDR3 nucleotides read TGTGCCAGCAGTTACTCGATAACAGTCGATGAAAAACTGTTTTTT. Protein sequence: CASSYSITVDEKLFF.

The gene calls are TRBV5-4 and TRBJ2-1; 11 bases match TRBD1. This CDR3 is 15 amino acids long. The V and J ends lost 4 bases and 3 bases, in that order; junction bases with no gene match: 3. CDR1 and CDR2 from the germline V gene are SGHNT and YYREEE (reference sequence). The CDR3 sequence is CASSPGTGGYNEQFF. CDR3 DNA sequence: TGTGCCAGCAGCCCCGGGACAGGGGGCTACAATGAGCAGTTCTTC.

This chain connects TRBV27 to TRBJ2-7, with D perhaps matching TRBD1 or TRBD2 (5 bases each). CDR1 is MNHEY and CDR2 is SMNVEV in the germline V gene (reference sequence). This CDR3 has 17 residues. V lost 6 bases and J 0 bases, leaving 21 bases between the germline ends. The CDR3 spells CASSPLPGTETSYEQYF. As DNA, the CDR3 is TGTGCCAGCAGCCCCCTCCCCGGGACCGAGACCTCCTACGAGCAGTACTTC.

This clone is a singleton in its sample. The genes are TRBV6-5 and TRBJ1-4; D remains unclear. Germline lookup yields CDR1 MNHEY and CDR2 SVGAGI. The V and J ends lost 0 bases and 6 bases respectively, with 8 bases between them. CDR3 length: 14 amino acids. The CDR3 region is CASSYSLRHEKLFF. The CDR3 DNA follows: TGTGCCAGCAGTTACTCCTTGAGGCATGAAAAACTGTTTTTT.

This rearrangement joins TRBV19 to TRBJ1-5, with 9 positions matching TRBD1. The CDR3 consists of 17 residues. V was clipped by 4 bases and J by 3 bases; unmatched bases: 10. CDR1 and CDR2 (germline): LNHDA, SQIVND (reference sequence). The DNA of the CDR3 is TGTGCCAGTAGTACCTCTGGTACAGGGGGCATCAATCAGCCCCAGCATTTT. It encodes CASSTSGTGGINQPQHF.

The V call is TRBV4-2, the J call TRBJ2-7; a possible D gene is TRBD1 (5 bases). This CDR3 spans 14 amino acids. Between the trimmed V and J ends, which lost 1 base and 3 bases, there was a span of 10 bases. The germline CDR1 and CDR2 sequences are LGHNA and YNFKEQ. CDR3 DNA sequence: TGTGCCAGCAGCCAAGTTATAGGGGACTACGAGCAGTACTTC. Amino acid sequence: CASSQVIGDYEQYF.

This chain joins TRBV10-3 and TRBJ2-7, with 7 bases that match TRBD2. The V segment lost 2 bases and the J segment 0 bases; nucleotides outside the gene matches: 10. The CDR3 length is 17 residues. Germline-derived CDR1 and CDR2 are ENHRY and SYGVKD. The DNA for the CDR3 is TGTGCCATCAGTGAGGCCCTCGGACTAGTTGGCTCCTACGAGCAGTACTTC. It codes for CAISEALGLVGSYEQYF.

The table lists this clone with a count of one. The rearrangement links TRBV18 to TRBJ2-3, with D possibly being TRBD2 (5 bases). The CDR3 sequence is 14 residues long. The germline V gene has CDR1 KGHSH and CDR2 LQKENI. Trimming pared 1 base from V and 2 bases from J, leaving 7 bases between. The CDR3 nucleotides are TGTGCCAGCTCACCACGCCTAGCCACAGATACGCAGTATTTT. It yields the protein CASSPRLATDTQYF.

This chain links TRBV28 with TRBJ2-7, with 9 bases identical to TRBD1. Germline V gene lookup returns CDR1 MDHEN and CDR2 SYDVKM. V dropped 2 bases and J dropped 7; count of bases not matched to a gene: 9. The CDR3 has 15 amino acids. The CDR3 coding sequence is TGTGCCAGCAGTTTAACGGGACAGGGCTCGGGTGAGCAGTACTTC. Translation: CASSLTGQGSGEQYF.

This chain connects TRBV4-1 to TRBJ2-7; no clear D. The CDR3 covers 15 residues. Trimming left V 3 bases short and J 5 bases short, with 17 bases between. CDR1 and CDR2 (germline): MGHRA, YSYEKL. The CDR3 sequence is CASSQVGSSIHEQYF. The CDR3 DNA sequence: TGCGCCAGCAGCCAGGTCGGGTCTTCTATCCACGAGCAGTACTTC.

This chain links TRBV2 with TRBJ1-2; 10 nucleotides agree with TRBD1. The CDR3 sequence is 14 residues long. Germline-derived CDR1 and CDR2 are SNHLY and FYNNEI. V was clipped by 6 bases and J by 8 bases; unmatched bases: 9. CDR3 in amino acids: CASRVDRGREGYTF. In DNA, the CDR3 is TGTGCCAGCAGAGTTGACAGGGGGCGTGAAGGCTACACCTTC.

V gene TRBV5-1 combines with J gene TRBJ2-7, with D unclear. Germline assignment: CDR1 SGHRS and CDR2 YFSETQ. V was cut by 3 bases and J by 7 bases, with 8 bases left in between. The CDR3 is made up of 11 amino acids. The CDR3 DNA reads as TGCGCCAGCAGCTCCCCAGGAGAGCAGTACTTC. Translation: CASSSPGEQYF.

V is TRBV2 and J is TRBJ1-5; D uncertain. The CDR3 covers 14 residues. V lost 4 bases to trimming and J lost 5 bases, with 12 bases between them. CDR1 and CDR2 from the germline V gene are SNHLY and FYNNEI. The DNA of the CDR3 is TGTGCCAGCAGTGGCGGGTGGCAGGATCAGCCCCAGCATTTT. Amino acids: CASSGGWQDQPQHF.

This clone was recorded once. The chain uses TRBV4-2 and TRBJ2-7; 11 bases map to TRBD1. In germline, CDR1 is LGHNA, CDR2 YNFKEQ. Trimming cost V 4 bases and J 3 bases; bases outside gene matches: 2. The CDR3 consists of 14 residues. The CDR3, as DNA: TGTGCCAGCAGCCCCGGGACAGGGGGCTACGAGCAGTACTTC. Encoded protein: CASSPGTGGYEQYF.

The rearrangement uses TRBV7-2 and TRBJ1-6; maybe TRBD1 (5 bases). Germline V gene sequence: CDR1 SGHTA, CDR2 FQGNSA. CDR3 length equals 13 residues. Trimming pared 5 bases from V and 7 bases from J, leaving 9 bases between. CDR3 loop: CASSRQQNSPLHF. Written as DNA, the CDR3 is TGTGCCAGCAGCCGACAGCAAAATTCACCCCTCCACTTT. The full variable domain, with the rest looked up from reference TRBV7-2 and TRBJ1-6, is GAGVSQSPSNKVTEKGKDVELRCDPISGHTALYWYRQSLGQGLEFLIYFQGNSAPDKSGLPSDRFSAERTGGSVSTLTIQRTQQEDSAVYLCASSRQQNSPLHFGNGTRLTVT.

V is TRBV19 and J is TRBJ2-4, with a possible D match to TRBD2 (5 bases). The CDR3 has 12 amino acids. V lost 7 bases and J lost 3, with 7 bases in between. Germline V CDR1 and CDR2: LNHDA, SQIVND (reference sequence). The chain's CDR3 is CASNRDKNIQYF. CDR3 in DNA: TGTGCCAGTAATCGGGACAAAAACATTCAGTACTTC.

In this sample, this clone turned up once. The chain couples TRBV9 to TRBJ1-5, with TRBD1 as a possible D gene (5 bases). Germline values: CDR1 SGDLS, CDR2 YYNGEE. The CDR3 has 14 amino acids. V lost 4 bases, J lost 0 bases, and 8 bases lay in between. As DNA, the CDR3 is TGTGCCAGCAGCCCCGACAGTAGCAATCAGCCCCAGCATTTT. The encoded protein is CASSPDSSNQPQHF.

V and J are TRBV5-6 and TRBJ1-1; D is uncertain. The CDR3 contains 13 residues. Germline CDR1 reads SGHDT; CDR2 reads YYEEEE. The ends were cut back, 5 bases at V and 3 bases at J, with 11 bases in the middle. CDR3 in amino acids: CASSPHSHTEAFF. The CDR3 region has the DNA TGTGCCAGCAGTCCGCACTCACACACTGAAGCTTTCTTT.

This chain uses TRBV6-1 with TRBJ2-1, with D uncertain. Trimming stripped 3 bases from V and 6 bases from J, with 21 bases between. Per germline, CDR1 MNHNS and CDR2 SASEGT. This CDR3 contains 17 residues. The CDR3 reads CASSELSSRKMINEQFF. CDR3 nucleotides: TGTGCCAGCAGTGAGTTAAGCAGTCGAAAGATGATCAATGAGCAGTTCTTC.

The chain recombines TRBV10-3 with TRBJ2-7, with a weak D call TRBD1 (6 bases). The CDR3 extends over 16 amino acids. V dropped 2 bases and J dropped 2 bases, with 16 bases sitting between them. Germline-derived CDR1 and CDR2 are ENHRY and SYGVKD. Written as DNA, the CDR3 is TGTGCCATCAGTGAGCCTGGGACACCCGTCCCCTACGAGCAGTACTTC. It translates to CAISEPGTPVPYEQYF.

The CDR3, as DNA: TGTGCCAGCAGCTTAGCGGCAGGCTTTAACTATGGCTACACCTTC. Amino acid sequence: CASSLAAGFNYGYTF. This sequence joins TRBV7-9 and TRBJ1-2, with no clear D. CDR3 size: 15 residues. CDR1 and CDR2 (germline): SEHNR, FQNEAQ (reference sequence). The germline V and J ends were trimmed by 0 bases and 1 base, with 9 bases remaining between them.

The J gene is TRBJ1-4, the V gene TRBV4-2; D ambiguous. The CDR3 has 16 residues. Between the trimmed V and J ends, which lost 4 bases and 4 bases, there was a span of 16 bases. Germline-derived CDR1 and CDR2 are LGHNA and YNFKEQ. The CDR3 is CASSLEVRQVNEKLFF. CDR3 in DNA: TGTGCCAGCAGCCTCGAGGTCCGGCAGGTTAATGAAAAACTGTTTTTT.

The chain joins TRBV5-1 to TRBJ2-1, with D perhaps assigned TRBD1 or TRBD2 (5 bases each). Germline V gene lookup returns CDR1 SGHRS and CDR2 YFSETQ. Trimming pared 2 bases from V and 0 bases from J, leaving 12 bases between. The CDR3 covers 16 residues. The CDR3 DNA is TGCGCCAGCAGCTTAGGGGAGCGGAGCTCCTACAATGAGCAGTTCTTC. It yields the protein CASSLGERSSYNEQFF.

This chain links TRBV9 with TRBJ2-1, with 16 bases that match TRBD2. Germline V gene data show CDR1 as SGDLS and CDR2 as YYNGEE. This CDR3 is 18 amino acids long. Unmatched junction bases numbered 12, after V lost 4 bases and J lost 8 bases. DNA for the CDR3: TGTGCCAGCAGCTTCCCCGGGACTAGCGGGAGGGCTAGGGATGAGCAGTTCTTC. Translating gives CASSFPGTSGRARDEQFF.